This TCR beta chain was recorded in a study of shared clonotypes between healthy human individuals. Sorted subsets were amplified in replicate PCRs using approximately 0.2 ug DNA, some 31,000 T cell genomes. The table came from immunoSEQ multiplex PCR; TCRdb's copy has only in-frame clones and leaves some out. Of some 2.1 million clones in the sample, 85% to 95% were seen once. The origin of this receptor is a man in his late teens or twenties in good health. Specimen: naive CD4+ T cells sorted from blood. Subset defined: CD45RA+ positively selected.

CDR3: CASSLARQGAEAFF. The CDR3 DNA is TGTGCCAGCAGCTTAGCGAGACAGGGGGCTGAAGCTTTCTTT. This chain links TRBV11-2 with TRBJ1-1, with 9 bases lining up with TRBD1. Germline V gene lookup returns CDR1 SGHAT and CDR2 FQNNGV. The CDR3 totals 14 residues. V trimming: 1 base; J trimming: 6 bases; junction bases outside the gene matches: 3.